Shown below are 14 T cell receptor beta chains from a single sample sequenced in a study of blood T cell repertoires in COVID-19. Using immunoSEQ multiplex PCR, the repertoire was profiled, and TCRdb retains in-frame clones only, with some absent. Of roughly 170,000 clones in the sample, over 75% were seen once. Specimen: peripheral blood. The receptors shown here come from a woman in her seventies with acute or convalescent COVID-19.

This chain uses TRBV9 with TRBJ1-5, with 9 bases lining up with TRBD1. This CDR3 contains 14 residues. Per the germline V gene, CDR1 is SGDLS and CDR2 is YYNGEE. With 3 bases clipped from V and 7 bases from J, the junction kept 5 bases outside the gene matches. The CDR3 DNA reads as TGTGCCAGCAGCGACGGGACAGGGTCACAGCCCCAGCATTTT. As protein: CASSDGTGSQPQHF.

The chain links TRBV6-6 to TRBJ2-3, with TRBD1 matching over 7 bases. Germline assignment: CDR1 MNHNY and CDR2 SVGAGI (reference sequence). With V trimmed by 10 bases and J by 1 base, 5 bases remained unmatched. The CDR3 is 13 residues long. The CDR3 loop reads CATNRGGTDTQYF. The CDR3, as DNA: TGTGCCACAAACAGGGGCGGCACAGATACGCAGTATTTT.

This chain links TRBV19 with TRBJ1-3; 7 nucleotides agree with TRBD1. The CDR3 runs 17 residues. Looked up from germline, CDR1 is LNHDA and CDR2 is SQIVND (reference sequence). V was pared by 5 bases and J by 0 bases, with 10 bases of the junction left unmatched. The CDR3 region is CASSPAATGVSGNTIYF. DNA of the CDR3: TGTGCCAGTAGTCCCGCGGCCACAGGGGTCTCTGGAAACACCATATATTTT.

The gene calls are TRBV19 and TRBJ1-2; a possible D gene is TRBD1 (5 bases). The CDR3 totals 16 residues. Germline V gene data show CDR1 as LNHDA and CDR2 as SQIVND (reference sequence). V gave up 3 bases and J gave up 5 bases, with 19 bases separating them. CDR3 loop: CASSIDAGLPDYGYTF. CDR3 coding DNA: TGTGCCAGTAGTATCGATGCGGGACTCCCTGATTATGGCTACACCTTC. Together with reference TRBV19 and TRBJ1-2, the CDR3 gives the full variable domain: DGGITQSPKYLFRKEGQNVTLSCEQNLNHDAMYWYRQDPGQGLRLIYYSQIVNDFQKGDIAEGYSVSREKKESFPLTVTSAQKNPTAFYLCASSIDAGLPDYGYTFGSGTRLTVV.

This clone was seen a single time. This same CDR3 is encoded by further DNA sequences in the sample. The rearrangement joins TRBV19 to TRBJ1-1; TRBD1 agrees at 7 bases. CDR3 length: 13 residues. V was clipped by 4 bases and J by 3 bases; unmatched bases: 2. The V gene's germline CDR1 is LNHDA and CDR2 SQIVND (reference sequence). CDR3 nucleotides: TGTGCCAGTAGTACCACAGGGGACACTGAAGCTTTCTTT. Protein: CASSTTGDTEAFF.

J is TRBJ2-3 and V is TRBV7-3; 11 nucleotides align to TRBD2. Losses at the gene ends were 5 bases for V and 2 bases for J; bases not matched to a gene: 6. In germline, CDR1 is SGHTA, CDR2 FQGTGA. The CDR3 is 16 residues long. DNA for the CDR3: TGTGCCAGCAGCCCGGGGACTAGCGGAGCCACAGATACGCAGTATTTT. As protein: CASSPGTSGATDTQYF.

The chain employs TRBV21-1 and TRBJ2-1; the table's D call TRBD1 went unverified against the DNA. TRBV21-1 is labeled a pseudogene. The CDR3 length is 19 residues. In DNA, the CDR3 is TGTGCCAGCAGCAAATTGTGGACAGGGTACAACGGGGCCTACAATGAGCAGTTCTTC. Its translation: CASSKLWTGYNGAYNEQFF.

The chain has TRBV20-1 and TRBJ1-2; D is possibly TRBD1 (5 bases). Germline loops: CDR1 DFQATT, CDR2 SNEGSKA (reference sequence). The CDR3 is 13 amino acids. V was shortened by 3 bases and J by 5 bases, with 13 bases between the two germline ends. As DNA, the CDR3 is TGCAGTGCTAGTTCCGGGACTGAGTATGGCTACACCTTC. Amino acids: CSASSGTEYGYTF.

The rearrangement links TRBV2 to TRBJ2-1; 13 bases match TRBD2. Looked up from germline, CDR1 is SNHLY and CDR2 is FYNNEI. The V segment lost 7 bases and the J segment 6 bases; nucleotides outside the gene matches: 3. The CDR3 consists of 14 residues. The CDR3 sequence: CASKGLAGTNEQFF. The CDR3 DNA is TGTGCCAGCAAGGGACTAGCGGGAACCAATGAGCAGTTCTTC. The full variable domain, rest sourced from reference TRBV2 and TRBJ2-1, is EPEVTQTPSHQVTQMGQEVILRCVPISNHLYFYWYRQILGQKVEFLVSFYNNEISEKSEIFDDQFSVERPDGSNFTLKIRSTKLEDSAMYFCASKGLAGTNEQFFGPGTRLTVL.

Note on this clone: Different DNA sequences within this sample yield the same CDR3. The chain links TRBV5-1 to TRBJ2-2; 7 bases agree with TRBD1. CDR1 SGHRS and CDR2 YFSETQ come from the germline V gene. V lost 1 base to trimming and J lost 4 bases; unmatched junction nucleotides: 4. The CDR3 is 15 amino acids. This CDR3 is CASSLTGVGTGELFF. The CDR3 DNA follows: TGCGCCAGCAGCTTGACAGGGGTAGGCACCGGGGAGCTGTTTTTT.

This clone was detected a few times. The gene calls are TRBV5-1 and TRBJ2-7; perhaps TRBD2 as D (5 bases). Trimming removed 0 bases from V and 4 bases from J, with 14 bases in between. This CDR3 has 15 amino acids. Germline V gene lookup returns CDR1 SGHRS and CDR2 YFSETQ. DNA for the CDR3: TGCGCCAGCAGCTTGGGCCCTATCCCGGGATACGAGCAGTACTTC. It yields the protein CASSLGPIPGYEQYF. The whole variable domain, filled in from reference TRBV5-1 and TRBJ2-7, reads KAGVTQTPRYLIKTRGQQVTLSCSPISGHRSVSWYQQTPGQGLQFLFEYFSETQRNKGNFPGRFSGRQFSNSRSEMNVSTLELGDSALYLCASSLGPIPGYEQYFGPGTRLTVT.

The chain carries TRBV27 and TRBJ2-2; a possible D gene is TRBD2 (5 bases). V lost 4 bases, J lost 1 base, and 13 bases lay in between. The CDR3 has 16 residues. Per the germline V gene, CDR1 is MNHEY and CDR2 is SMNVEV (reference sequence). The CDR3 loop reads CASSSGLAVNTGELFF. The DNA of the CDR3 is TGTGCCAGCAGTTCCGGGCTAGCTGTGAACACCGGGGAGCTGTTTTTT.

The J gene is TRBJ2-3, the V gene TRBV5-5; 12 positions match TRBD2. Trimming cost V 4 bases and J 4 bases; bases outside gene matches: 10. Germline V gene data show CDR1 as SGHKS and CDR2 as YYEKEE (reference sequence). CDR3 length: 17 residues. CDR3 region: CASSNRVLAGGADTQYF. The CDR3 bases are TGTGCCAGCAGCAATCGCGTACTAGCGGGAGGAGCAGATACGCAGTATTTT.

The chain has TRBV7-9 and TRBJ2-7; 9 bases fit TRBD1. CDR3 length equals 14 residues. CDR1 and CDR2 (germline): SEHNR, FQNEAQ (reference sequence). Trimming removed 10 bases from V and 3 bases from J; junction bases left unmatched: 10. The chain's CDR3 is CATNTGTGFYEQYF. Here the CDR3 DNA reads TGTGCCACTAACACCGGGACAGGGTTCTACGAGCAGTACTTC.